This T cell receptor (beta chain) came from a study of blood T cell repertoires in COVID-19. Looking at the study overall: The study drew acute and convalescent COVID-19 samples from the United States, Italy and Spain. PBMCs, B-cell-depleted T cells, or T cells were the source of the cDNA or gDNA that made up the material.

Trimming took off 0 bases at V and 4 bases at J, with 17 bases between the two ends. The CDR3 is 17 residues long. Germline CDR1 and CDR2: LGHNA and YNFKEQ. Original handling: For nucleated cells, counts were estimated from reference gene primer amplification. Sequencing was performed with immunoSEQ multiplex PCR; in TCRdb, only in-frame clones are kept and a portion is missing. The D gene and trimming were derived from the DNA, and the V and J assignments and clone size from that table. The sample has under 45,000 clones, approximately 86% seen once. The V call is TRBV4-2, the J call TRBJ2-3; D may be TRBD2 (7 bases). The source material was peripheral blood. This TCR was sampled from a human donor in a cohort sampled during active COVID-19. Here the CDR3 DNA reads TGTGCCAGCAGCCAAGATTTCGGAGGGGGGGCCGCAGATACGCAGTATTTT. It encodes CASSQDFGGGAADTQYF.